This passage covers 10 T cell receptor beta chains from one sample sequenced in a study of cytomegalovirus exposure and HLA in healthy donors. This PCR relied on a set of 60 Vbeta primers and 13 Jbeta primers. Sequencing was performed with immunoSEQ multiplex PCR; in TCRdb, only in-frame clones are kept and a portion is missing. The sample records roughly 150,000 clones, roughly four fifths being singletons. Material: PBMCs. The receptors shown here come from a male donor in good health and CMV-seronegative.

V is TRBV6-5 and J is TRBJ2-6; D unresolved. This CDR3 region has 15 residues. The germline CDR1 and CDR2 sequences are MNHEY and SVGAGI. The V gene lost 2 bases and the J gene lost 0 bases, with 5 bases spanning the gap. This CDR3 reads CASSYVSSGANVLTF. In nucleotides, the CDR3 is TGTGCCAGCAGTTACGTGAGCTCTGGGGCCAACGTCCTGACTTTC.

This clone has just a few counts. The chain couples TRBV5-8 to TRBJ1-1; TRBD1 is a possible D gene (6 bases). V lost 0 bases to trimming and J lost 3 bases, with 9 bases between them. The CDR3 runs to 14 residues. In germline, CDR1 is SGHTS, CDR2 YDEGEE. The CDR3: CASSLGQADTEAFF. For the CDR3, the DNA is TGTGCCAGCAGCTTGGGACAGGCCGACACTGAAGCTTTCTTT.

The rearrangement joins TRBV28 to TRBJ1-4; D perhaps matches TRBD1 (5 bases). Per the germline V gene, CDR1 is MDHEN and CDR2 is SYDVKM. The CDR3 covers 15 residues. The V and J ends lost 6 bases and 4 bases respectively, with 15 bases between them. CDR3: CASSEGGTLNEKLFF. The CDR3 DNA is TGTGCCAGCAGCGAGGGCGGGACTCTTAATGAAAAACTGTTTTTT.

This clone has more than one count but fewer than ten. This chain joins TRBV7-7 and TRBJ2-2, with TRBD2 matching over 8 bases. Germline lookup yields CDR1 SSHAT and CDR2 FNYEAQ (reference sequence). The CDR3 has 18 residues. Unmatched junction bases numbered 11, after V lost 1 base and J lost 4 bases. This CDR3 reads CASSLGAWTGGFTGELFF. Written as DNA, the CDR3 is TGTGCCAGCAGCTTAGGGGCTTGGACGGGAGGGTTCACCGGGGAGCTGTTTTTT.

This sequence joins TRBV19 and TRBJ2-2; 9 nucleotides match TRBD2. Germline assignment: CDR1 LNHDA and CDR2 SQIVND (reference sequence). The V segment lost 4 bases and the J segment 5 bases; nucleotides outside the gene matches: 8. CDR3 length: 16 amino acids. The CDR3 protein is CASSSGLAGTTGELFF. The CDR3 DNA follows: TGTGCCAGTAGTAGTGGGCTAGCGGGGACGACCGGGGAGCTGTTTTTT.

This clone has a single count. V usage is TRBV6-6 and J usage is TRBJ2-7; 9 bases fit TRBD1. Germline loops: CDR1 MNHNY, CDR2 SVGAGI (reference sequence). The CDR3 contains 16 residues. Trimming removed 7 bases from V and 5 bases from J; junction bases left unmatched: 15. The CDR3 DNA sequence: TGTGCCAGCAACAAGCGATTCGGGACAGGGAGCCACGAGCAGTACTTC. Translating it yields CASNKRFGTGSHEQYF.

This clone has only a few counts. A junction boundary mismatches the germline segment, possibly from a read error. The V call is TRBV7-9, the J call TRBJ2-2; tentatively, D is TRBD2 (5 bases). The CDR3 loop spans 14 amino acids. Germline CDR1 and CDR2: SEHNR and FQNEAQ (reference sequence). The CDR3 sequence: CASSLAGKHRGAVF. The CDR3 nucleotides read TGTGCCAGCAGCTTAGCGGGTAAACACCGGGGAGCTGTTTTT.

This rearrangement joins TRBV2 to TRBJ2-1, with TRBD2 identical over 7 bases. The V gene's germline CDR1 is SNHLY and CDR2 FYNNEI. The CDR3 extends over 14 amino acids. Unmatched junction bases numbered 6, after V lost 7 bases and J lost 3 bases. The CDR3 DNA is TGTGCCAGCACCCGGGAGGAGGGCTACAATGAGCAGTTCTTC. It yields the protein CASTREEGYNEQFF.

This chain links TRBV30 with TRBJ2-1, with 8 nucleotides matching TRBD2. The V and J ends lost 2 bases and 6 bases, in that order; junction bases with no gene match: 12. The CDR3 extends over 16 amino acids. From germline, CDR1 is GTSNPN and CDR2 SVGIG (reference sequence). CDR3 sequence (DNA): TGTGCCTGGAGTACCCTACTAGCGGAAAAATTCAATGAGCAGTTCTTC. Translating gives CAWSTLLAEKFNEQFF.

The V and J genes are TRBV5-4 and TRBJ2-5; D possibly corresponds to TRBD1 (5 bases). This CDR3 is built from 14 residues. Germline lookup yields CDR1 SGHNT and CDR2 YYREEE (reference sequence). V lost 6 bases and J lost 2, with 14 bases in between. CDR3 sequence reads: CASKGPGEQETQYF. DNA of the CDR3: TGTGCCAGCAAGGGGCCAGGAGAACAAGAGACCCAGTACTTC.